This TCR beta chain comes out of a study of cytomegalovirus exposure and HLA in healthy donors. This clone was seen just once. The CDR3 consists of 15 residues. V lost 0 bases to trimming and J lost 2 bases, with 9 bases between them. The germline V gene encodes CDR1 MNHEY and CDR2 SMNVEV (reference sequence). Separation from the approximately 670-subject first cohort characterized the roughly 120-subject validation cohort, to which the donors belonged. The repertoire was sequenced with immunoSEQ multiplex PCR; TCRdb's copy has only in-frame clones and lacks some. This table holds roughly 330,000 clones, about nine tenths found once.

This receptor was obtained from a woman in her twenties or thirties in good health and CMV-seropositive. Sample: PBMCs. The chain couples TRBV27 to TRBJ2-3; D is unresolved. The CDR3 coding sequence is TGTGCCAGCAGTTTATCGCCGGGCCCCACAGATACGCAGTATTTT. This gives the protein CASSLSPGPTDTQYF.